Listed below are T cell receptor beta chains from one sample, sequenced in a study of T cells after somatic rescue of genetic block. Profiled with immunoSEQ multiplex PCR; TCRdb holds only in-frame clones, not every one. This table holds roughly 110,000 clones, about 93% found once. Material: peripheral blood mononuclear cells (PBMCs). The receptors here all came from a woman in her late teens or twenties. CDR3s include the opening cysteine and the closing phenylalanine or tryptophan. Fields, in order: D gene, J gene, V gene, clone size, CDR3 DNA, CDR3 protein. The D gene is left open where the match is weak. The size entry is marked missing in some rows and otherwise reads once, few, many or a size class.

D: TRBD1; J: TRBJ2-7; V: TRBV2; size: .; DNA: TGTGCCAGCGACGGGACAGCAGAATCTGTCCTCTACGAGCAGTACTTC; CDR3: CASDGTAESVLYEQYF
D: .; J: TRBJ2-1; V: TRBV6-5; size: .; DNA: TGTGCCAGCAGTTACTCGAGGAGCGTTTGGTACAATGAGCAGTTCTTC; CDR3: CASSYSRSVWYNEQFF
D: TRBD2; J: TRBJ2-2; V: TRBV6-1; size: once; DNA: TGTGCCAGCAGTGGGGGACTAGTGGAGGAGCTGTTTTTT; CDR3: CASSGGLVEELFF
D: .; J: TRBJ2-5; V: TRBV11-1; size: .; DNA: TGTGCCAGCAGCTTAAGGGCAGTTACCCTCCAAGAGACCCAGTACTTC; CDR3: CASSLRAVTLQETQYF
D: .; J: TRBJ1-2; V: TRBV18; size: .; DNA: TGTGCCAGCTCAGACTCTCAGGGAAACTATGGCTACACCTTC; CDR3: CASSDSQGNYGYTF
D: .; J: TRBJ2-5; V: TRBV4-2; size: .; DNA: TGTGCCAGCAGCCAAGGGCCCGGGGTCCCCCAGTACTTC; CDR3: CASSQGPGVPQYF
D: TRBD2; J: TRBJ2-7; V: TRBV4-3; size: few; DNA: TGCGCCAGCAGCCAAAATAGCGGGGGGGCTTTGTACGAGCAGTACTTC; CDR3: CASSQNSGGALYEQYF
D: TRBD2; J: TRBJ2-1; V: TRBV2; size: .; DNA: TGTGCCAGCAGTGACACTAGCGGGGGCAATGAGCAGTTCTTC; CDR3: CASSDTSGGNEQFF
D: TRBD1; J: TRBJ1-2; V: TRBV5-6; size: .; DNA: TGTGCCAGCAGCTTCGGGGACAGGGCCACCTTC; CDR3: CASSFGDRATF
D: TRBD2; J: TRBJ2-5; V: TRBV6-6; size: .; DNA: TGTGCCAGCAGTTCACTAGCGGGGGGGCGGGAGACCCAGTACTTC; CDR3: CASSSLAGGRETQYF
D: TRBD2; J: TRBJ2-3; V: TRBV18; size: .; DNA: TGTGCCAGCTCACCCGGGGTAGCGGGGTTTTCGTCCCCGCAGTATTTT; CDR3: CASSPGVAGFSSPQYF
D: TRBD1; J: TRBJ2-2; V: TRBV19; size: once; DNA: TGTGCCAGTAGGACGGACAGGGACACCGGGGAGCTGTTTTTT; CDR3: CASRTDRDTGELFF
D: .; J: TRBJ2-2; V: TRBV7-2; size: .; DNA: TGTGCCAGCAGCTTAAGACACGGGAACACCGGGGAGCTGTTTTTT; CDR3: CASSLRHGNTGELFF
D: .; J: TRBJ1-4; V: TRBV6-1; size: .; DNA: TGTGCCAGCAGTCCGACCGCTGCAACTAATGAAAAACTGTTTTTT; CDR3: CASSPTAATNEKLFF
D: .; J: TRBJ2-3; V: TRBV5-1; size: .; DNA: TGCGCCAGCAGCTTGGTTCTCCAGGGTACCACAGATACGCAGTATTTT; CDR3: CASSLVLQGTTDTQYF
D: TRBD1; J: TRBJ1-4; V: TRBV7-9; size: .; DNA: TGTGCCAGCAGCACGACAGGGGAAGGGACAACTAATGAAAAACTGTTTTTT; CDR3: CASSTTGEGTTNEKLFF
D: TRBD1; J: TRBJ1-5; V: TRBV28; size: .; DNA: TGTGCCAGCAGTTCAACGACAGGGGGCAATCAGCCCCAGCATTTT; CDR3: CASSSTTGGNQPQHF
D: .; J: TRBJ2-7; V: TRBV4-3; size: .; DNA: TGCGCCAGCAGCCACTCGAGGGGGGACGAGCAGTACTTC; CDR3: CASSHSRGDEQYF
D: .; J: TRBJ2-5; V: TRBV6-1; size: .; DNA: TGTGCCAGCATGGGTGGGGTACGAGAGACCCAGTACTTC; CDR3: CASMGGVRETQYF
D: .; J: TRBJ2-6; V: TRBV6-5; size: .; DNA: TGTGCCAGCAGTTACTCCTGGAGTGTTCGGGCCAACGTCCTGACTTTC; CDR3: CASSYSWSVRANVLTF
D: .; J: TRBJ1-2; V: TRBV6-5; size: .; DNA: TGTGCCAGCAGTTATGACAGCCCCTATGGCTACACCTTC; CDR3: CASSYDSPYGYTF
D: TRBD2; J: TRBJ2-3; V: TRBV27; size: .; DNA: TGTGCCAGCAGTCCGCTAGGCGGGGGAATCACAGATACGCAGTATTTT; CDR3: CASSPLGGGITDTQYF
D: .; J: TRBJ2-7; V: TRBV6-1; size: .; DNA: TGTGCCAGCAGTGGGACACCAGTAGATTACGAGCAGTACTTC; CDR3: CASSGTPVDYEQYF
D: .; J: TRBJ1-5; V: TRBV7-3; size: .; DNA: TGTGCCAGCAGCTTAAGCCACCGTCCGAACCGGGGGGCGAGTCAGCCCCAGCATTTT; CDR3: CASSLSHRPNRGASQPQHF
D: .; J: TRBJ2-1; V: TRBV5-1; size: .; DNA: TGCGCCAGCAGCTTGGGACAGGAATCTAATGAGCAGTTCTTC; CDR3: CASSLGQESNEQFF